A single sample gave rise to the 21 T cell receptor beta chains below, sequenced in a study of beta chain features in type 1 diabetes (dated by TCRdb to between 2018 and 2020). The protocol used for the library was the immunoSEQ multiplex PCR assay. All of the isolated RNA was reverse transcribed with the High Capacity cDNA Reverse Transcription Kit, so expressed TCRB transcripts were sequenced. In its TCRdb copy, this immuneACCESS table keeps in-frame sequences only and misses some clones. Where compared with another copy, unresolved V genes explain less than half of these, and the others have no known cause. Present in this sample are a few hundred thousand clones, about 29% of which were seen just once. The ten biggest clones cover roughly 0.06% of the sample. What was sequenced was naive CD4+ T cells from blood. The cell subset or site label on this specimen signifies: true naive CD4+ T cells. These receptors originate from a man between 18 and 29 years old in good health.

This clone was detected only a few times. In DNA form, the CDR3 reads TGTGCCAGCAGCCCAGGGGATTGGATCTCAGATACGCAGTATTTT. Its translation is CASSPGDWISDTQYF. The chain is built from TRBV5-4 and TRBJ2-3, with D possibly being TRBD1 (6 bases). Germline lookup yields CDR1 SGHNT and CDR2 YYREEE (reference sequence). The CDR3 contains 15 residues. Between the trimmed V and J ends, which lost 4 bases and 4 bases, there was a span of 16 bases.

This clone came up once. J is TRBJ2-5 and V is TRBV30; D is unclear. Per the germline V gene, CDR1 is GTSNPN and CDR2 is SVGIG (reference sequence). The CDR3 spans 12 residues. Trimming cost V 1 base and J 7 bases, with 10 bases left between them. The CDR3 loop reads CAWSDSSGTQYF. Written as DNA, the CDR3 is TGTGCCTGGAGTGACAGTTCGGGGACCCAGTACTTC.

CDR3 sequence (DNA): TGTGCCAGCAGTCCTCGGACGGAATCCTACGAGCAGTACTTC. This encodes CASSPRTESYEQYF. The V call is TRBV27, the J call TRBJ2-7, with unresolved D. The V gene lost 5 bases and the J gene lost 1 base, with 12 bases spanning the gap. The CDR3 totals 14 residues. Germline lookup yields CDR1 MNHEY and CDR2 SMNVEV (reference sequence).

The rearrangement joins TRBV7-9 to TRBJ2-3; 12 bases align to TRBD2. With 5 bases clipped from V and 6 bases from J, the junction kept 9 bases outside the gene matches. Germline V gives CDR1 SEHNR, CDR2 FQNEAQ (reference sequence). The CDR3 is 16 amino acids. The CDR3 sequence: CASSQTLAGGMDTQYF. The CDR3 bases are TGTGCCAGCAGCCAAACCCTAGCGGGAGGGATGGATACGCAGTATTTT.

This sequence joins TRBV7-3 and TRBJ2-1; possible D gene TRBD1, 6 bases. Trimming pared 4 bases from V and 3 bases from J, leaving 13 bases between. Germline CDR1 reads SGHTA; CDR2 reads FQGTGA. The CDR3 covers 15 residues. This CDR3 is CASSSATGGYNEQFF. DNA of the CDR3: TGTGCCAGCAGCTCCGCGACAGGTGGCTACAATGAGCAGTTCTTC.

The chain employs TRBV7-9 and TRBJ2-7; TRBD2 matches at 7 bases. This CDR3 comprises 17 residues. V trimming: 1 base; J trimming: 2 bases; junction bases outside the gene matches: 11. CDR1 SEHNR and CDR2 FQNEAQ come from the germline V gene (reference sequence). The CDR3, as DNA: TGTGCCAGCAGCTTAGGGGATCTCGCGGGAGCCCCCTACGAGCAGTACTTC. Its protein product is CASSLGDLAGAPYEQYF. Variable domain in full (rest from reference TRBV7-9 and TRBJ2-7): DTGVSQNPRHKITKRGQNVTFRCDPISEHNRLYWYRQTLGQGPEFLTYFQNEAQLEKSRLLSDRFSAERPKGSFSTLEIQRTEQGDSAMYLCASSLGDLAGAPYEQYFGPGTRLTVT.

CDR3 residues: CASSSLPGQGAHGYTF. Here the CDR3 DNA reads TGTGCCAGCAGTTCGCTTCCGGGACAGGGGGCACATGGCTACACCTTC. The rearrangement joins TRBV28 to TRBJ1-2; TRBD1 matches at 12 bases. In germline, CDR1 is MDHEN, CDR2 SYDVKM. V shed 4 bases, J shed 6 bases, and the junction held 9 bases outside the gene matches. The CDR3 consists of 16 residues.

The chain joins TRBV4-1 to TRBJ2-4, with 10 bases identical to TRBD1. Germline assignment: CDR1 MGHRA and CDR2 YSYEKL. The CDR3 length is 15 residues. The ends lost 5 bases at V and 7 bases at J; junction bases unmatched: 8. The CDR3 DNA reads TGCGCCAGCAGCACCCAACGGACAGGGGGGAACATTCAGTACTTC. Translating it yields CASSTQRTGGNIQYF.

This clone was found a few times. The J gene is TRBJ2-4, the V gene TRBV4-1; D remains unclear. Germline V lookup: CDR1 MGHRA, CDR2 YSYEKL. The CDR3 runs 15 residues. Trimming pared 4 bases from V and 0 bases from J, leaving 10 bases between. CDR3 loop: CASSLIGLAKNIQYF. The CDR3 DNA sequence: TGCGCCAGCAGCCTTATCGGCCTAGCCAAAAACATTCAGTACTTC.

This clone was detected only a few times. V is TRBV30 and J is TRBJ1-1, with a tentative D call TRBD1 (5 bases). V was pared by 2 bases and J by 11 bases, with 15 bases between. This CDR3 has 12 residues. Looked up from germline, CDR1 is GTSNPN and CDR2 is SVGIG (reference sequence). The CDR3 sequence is CAWSLIRGNAFF. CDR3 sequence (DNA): TGTGCCTGGAGTCTTATAAGGGGTAACGCTTTCTTT.

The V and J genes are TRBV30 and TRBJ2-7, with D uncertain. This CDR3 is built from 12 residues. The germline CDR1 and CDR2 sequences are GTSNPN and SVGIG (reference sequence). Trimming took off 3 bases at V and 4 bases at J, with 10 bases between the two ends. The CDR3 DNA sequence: TGTGCCTGGAGCGTAGGGTTTTACGAGCAGTACTTC. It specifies CAWSVGFYEQYF.

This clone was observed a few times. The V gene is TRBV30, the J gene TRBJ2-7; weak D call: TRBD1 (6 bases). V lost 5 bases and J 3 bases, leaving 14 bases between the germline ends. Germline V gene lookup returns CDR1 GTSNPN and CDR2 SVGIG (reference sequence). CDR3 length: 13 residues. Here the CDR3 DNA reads TGTGCCTGGCAGGCGGACAGAGGCTACGAGCAGTACTTC. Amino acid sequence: CAWQADRGYEQYF.

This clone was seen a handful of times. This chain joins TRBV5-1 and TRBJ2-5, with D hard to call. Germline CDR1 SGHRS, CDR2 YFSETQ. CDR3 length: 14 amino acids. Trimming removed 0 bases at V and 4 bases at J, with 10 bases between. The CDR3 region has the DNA TGCGCCAGCAGCTTGGTCGGGTGGTCAGAGACCCAGTACTTC. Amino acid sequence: CASSLVGWSETQYF. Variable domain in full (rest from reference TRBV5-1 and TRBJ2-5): KAGVTQTPRYLIKTRGQQVTLSCSPISGHRSVSWYQQTPGQGLQFLFEYFSETQRNKGNFPGRFSGRQFSNSRSEMNVSTLELGDSALYLCASSLVGWSETQYFGPGTRLLVL.

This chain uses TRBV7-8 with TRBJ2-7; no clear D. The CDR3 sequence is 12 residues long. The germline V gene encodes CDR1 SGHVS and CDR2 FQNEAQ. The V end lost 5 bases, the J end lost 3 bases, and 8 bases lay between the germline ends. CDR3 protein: CASSPHFYEQYF. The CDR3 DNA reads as TGTGCCAGCAGCCCGCATTTCTACGAGCAGTACTTC.

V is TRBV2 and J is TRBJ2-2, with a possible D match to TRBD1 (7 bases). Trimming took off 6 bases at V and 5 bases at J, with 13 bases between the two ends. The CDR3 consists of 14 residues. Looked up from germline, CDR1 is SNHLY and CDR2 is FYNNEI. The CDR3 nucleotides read TGTGCCAGCAGAGGCCCAGGGGGGACCGGGGAGCTGTTTTTT. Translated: CASRGPGGTGELFF.

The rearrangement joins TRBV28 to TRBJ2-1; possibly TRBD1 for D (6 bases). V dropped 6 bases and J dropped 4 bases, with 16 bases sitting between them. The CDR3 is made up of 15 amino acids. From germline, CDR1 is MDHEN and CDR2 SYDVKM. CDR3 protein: CASSSGVEGYNEQFF. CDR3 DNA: TGTGCCAGCAGCTCAGGGGTTGAGGGTTACAATGAGCAGTTCTTC.

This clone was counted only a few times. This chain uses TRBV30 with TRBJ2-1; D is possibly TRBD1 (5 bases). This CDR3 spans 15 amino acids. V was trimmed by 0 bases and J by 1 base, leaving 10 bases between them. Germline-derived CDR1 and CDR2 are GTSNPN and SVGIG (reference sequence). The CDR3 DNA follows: TGTGCCTGGAGTGTACGGCCAGGGTCCTACAATGAGCAGTTCTTC. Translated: CAWSVRPGSYNEQFF. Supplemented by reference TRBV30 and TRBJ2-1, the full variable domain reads SQTIHQWPATLVQPVGSPLSLECTVEGTSNPNLYWYRQAAGRGLQLLFYSVGIGQISSEVPQNLSASRPQDRQFILSSKKLLLSDSGFYLCAWSVRPGSYNEQFFGPGTRLTVL.

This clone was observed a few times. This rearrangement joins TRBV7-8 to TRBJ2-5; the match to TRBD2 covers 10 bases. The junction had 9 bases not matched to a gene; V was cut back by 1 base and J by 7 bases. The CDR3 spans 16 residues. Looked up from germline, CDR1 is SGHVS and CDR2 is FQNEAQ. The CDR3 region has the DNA TGTGCCAGCAGCTTAGACCTAGCGGGAGCGTTGGTGACCCAGTACTTC. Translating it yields CASSLDLAGALVTQYF.

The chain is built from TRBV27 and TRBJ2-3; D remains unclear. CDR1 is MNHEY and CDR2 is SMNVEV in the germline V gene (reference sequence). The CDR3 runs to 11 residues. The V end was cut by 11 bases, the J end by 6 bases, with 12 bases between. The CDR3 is CACRGWDTQYF. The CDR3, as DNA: TGTGCCTGCCGCGGATGGGATACGCAGTATTTT.

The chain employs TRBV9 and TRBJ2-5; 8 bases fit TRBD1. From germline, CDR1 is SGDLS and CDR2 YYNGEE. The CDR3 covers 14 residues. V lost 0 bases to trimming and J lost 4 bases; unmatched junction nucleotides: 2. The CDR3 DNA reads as TGTGCCAGCAGCGTAGTAGGGACAGGAGAGACCCAGTACTTC. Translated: CASSVVGTGETQYF.

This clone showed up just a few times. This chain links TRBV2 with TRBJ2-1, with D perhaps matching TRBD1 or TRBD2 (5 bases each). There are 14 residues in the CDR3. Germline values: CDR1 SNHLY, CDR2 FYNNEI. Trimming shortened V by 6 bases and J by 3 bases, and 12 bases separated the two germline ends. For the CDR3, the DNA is TGTGCCAGCAGGAGGGCAGGGCTCTACAATGAGCAGTTCTTC. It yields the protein CASRRAGLYNEQFF.